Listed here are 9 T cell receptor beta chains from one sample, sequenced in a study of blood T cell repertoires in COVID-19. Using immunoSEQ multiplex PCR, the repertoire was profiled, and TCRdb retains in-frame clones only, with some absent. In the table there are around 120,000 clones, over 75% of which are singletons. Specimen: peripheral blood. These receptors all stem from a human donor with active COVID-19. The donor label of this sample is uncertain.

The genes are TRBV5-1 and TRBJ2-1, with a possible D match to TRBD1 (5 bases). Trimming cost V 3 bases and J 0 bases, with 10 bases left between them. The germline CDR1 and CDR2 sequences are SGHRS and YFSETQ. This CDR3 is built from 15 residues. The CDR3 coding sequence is TGCGCCAGCAGCTCGGACACGAACTCCTACAATGAGCAGTTCTTC. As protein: CASSSDTNSYNEQFF.

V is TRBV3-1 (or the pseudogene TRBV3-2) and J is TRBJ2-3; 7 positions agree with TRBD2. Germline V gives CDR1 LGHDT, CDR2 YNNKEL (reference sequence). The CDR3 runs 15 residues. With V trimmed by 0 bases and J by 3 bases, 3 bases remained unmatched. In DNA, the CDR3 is TGTGCCAGCAGCCAAGACGGGGGGAGTACAGATACGCAGTATTTT. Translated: CASSQDGGSTDTQYF.

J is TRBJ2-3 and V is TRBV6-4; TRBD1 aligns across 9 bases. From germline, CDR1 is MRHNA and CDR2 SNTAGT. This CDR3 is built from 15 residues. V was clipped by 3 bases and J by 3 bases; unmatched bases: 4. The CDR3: CASSEDRGGTDTQYF. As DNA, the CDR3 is TGTGCCAGCAGTGAGGACAGGGGCGGAACAGATACGCAGTATTTT.

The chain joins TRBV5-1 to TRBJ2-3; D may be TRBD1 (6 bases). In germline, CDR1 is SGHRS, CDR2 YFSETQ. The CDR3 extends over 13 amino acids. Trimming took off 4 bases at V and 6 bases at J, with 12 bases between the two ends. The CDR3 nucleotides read TGCGCCAGCAGCGCCGGGACATCCGATACGCAGTATTTT. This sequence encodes CASSAGTSDTQYF.

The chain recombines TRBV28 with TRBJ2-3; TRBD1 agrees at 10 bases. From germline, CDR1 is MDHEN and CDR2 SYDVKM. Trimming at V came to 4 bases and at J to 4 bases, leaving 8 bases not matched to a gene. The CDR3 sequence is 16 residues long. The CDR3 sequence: CASSSLGQGVSDTQYF. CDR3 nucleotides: TGTGCCAGCAGTTCACTAGGACAGGGGGTTTCAGATACGCAGTATTTT.

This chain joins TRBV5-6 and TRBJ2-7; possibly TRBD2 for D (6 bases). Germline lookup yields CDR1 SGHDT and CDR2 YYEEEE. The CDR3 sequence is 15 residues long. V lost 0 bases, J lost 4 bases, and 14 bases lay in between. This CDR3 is CASSLAGVGGYEQYF. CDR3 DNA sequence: TGTGCCAGCAGCTTGGCGGGGGTGGGCGGGTACGAGCAGTACTTC.

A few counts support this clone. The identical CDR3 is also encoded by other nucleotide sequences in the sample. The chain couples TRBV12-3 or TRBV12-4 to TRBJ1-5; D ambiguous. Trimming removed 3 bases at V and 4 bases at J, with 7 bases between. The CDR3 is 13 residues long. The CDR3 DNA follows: TGTGCCAGCAGTTTTTCGGGGAATCAGCCCCAGCATTTT. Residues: CASSFSGNQPQHF.

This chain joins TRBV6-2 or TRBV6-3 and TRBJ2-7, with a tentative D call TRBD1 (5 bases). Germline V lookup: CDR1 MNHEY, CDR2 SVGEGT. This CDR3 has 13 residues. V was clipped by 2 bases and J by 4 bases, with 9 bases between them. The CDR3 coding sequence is TGTGCCAGCAGTTACGGTCGACAGTACGAGCAGTACTTC. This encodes CASSYGRQYEQYF.

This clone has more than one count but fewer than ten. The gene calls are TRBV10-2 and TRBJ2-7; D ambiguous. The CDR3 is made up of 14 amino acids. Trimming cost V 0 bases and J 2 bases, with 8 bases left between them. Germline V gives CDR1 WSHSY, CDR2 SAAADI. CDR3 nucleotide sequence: TGCGCCAGCAGTGAGTCGGCCAGGACCTACGAGCAGTACTTC. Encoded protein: CASSESARTYEQYF.